This entry features one T cell receptor beta chain sequence. This sample is part of a study of OX40 agonist ivuxolimab in advanced cancers. The CDR3 is made up of 15 amino acids. Germline V gene data show CDR1 as LNHNV and CDR2 as YYDKDF (reference sequence). V lost 0 bases, J lost 4 bases, and 10 bases lay in between. TCRdb keeps only in-frame clones here, not all; method: immunoSEQ multiplex PCR. The profile shows tens of thousands of clones, more than 75% of them singletons. The TCR originated in an adult with an advanced solid tumor such as melanoma, head and neck, liver or kidney cancer. The material sequenced was CD4+ or CD8+ T cells sorted from blood, taken in a trial of the OX40 agonist ivuxolimab. This chain joins TRBV15 and TRBJ1-5, with D possibly TRBD1 on 6 matching bases. CDR3 loop: CATSRDNDRNQPQHF. As DNA, the CDR3 is TGTGCCACCAGCAGAGATAACGACAGGAATCAGCCCCAGCATTTT.